The entry below describes one T cell receptor (beta chain). The antigen is not known. The PCR employed 60 Vbeta primers together with 13 Jbeta primers. Generated by immunoSEQ multiplex PCR, the TCRdb table keeps only in-frame clones and is missing some. The sample carries 150,000 to 200,000 clones, about 82% recorded once. The sample comes from a study of cytomegalovirus exposure and HLA in healthy donors. Germline V gives CDR1 SGHTA, CDR2 FQGNSA. CDR3 size: 15 residues. Trimming took 4 bases from V and 2 from J; bases not matched to a gene: 4. Points from the study as a whole: Cytomegalovirus status was reportedly diagnosed by the classifier with high sensitivity and specificity. Researchers counted some 150 TCR beta chains as cytomegalovirus-associated. As a later analysis showed, a missense DCLRE1C variant was linked to trimming of TCR beta V- and J-genes. What TCR beta sequences reportedly achieved was accurate prediction of HLA-A and HLA-B alleles in most subjects.

The chain is built from TRBV7-2 and TRBJ1-2; 10 nucleotides agree with TRBD1. The material sequenced was PBMCs. This sequence was found in a female donor in good health and CMV-seronegative. This chain's CDR3 is CASSYDRGPNYGYTF. CDR3 nucleotide sequence: TGTGCCAGCAGCTACGACAGGGGGCCAAACTATGGCTACACCTTC.